A single sample gave rise to the 26 T cell receptor beta chains below, sequenced in a study of blood T cell repertoires in COVID-19. Profiling relied on immunoSEQ multiplex PCR, and the TCRdb table lists in-frame clones only, not all of them. The data show about 170,000 clones, around nine tenths seen once. Sample: PBMCs or T cells enriched from blood (not recorded which). The receptors shown here come from a woman aged 18-29 years who had recovered from COVID-19.

The chain recombines TRBV6-5 with TRBJ2-7, with 9 bases identical to TRBD2. CDR1 MNHEY and CDR2 SVGAGI come from the germline V gene. V shed 6 bases, J shed 3 bases, and the junction held 6 bases outside the gene matches. The CDR3 is 14 residues long. CDR3 sequence: CASRGLSGSYEQYF. CDR3 bases: TGTGCCAGCAGGGGCCTTAGCGGGAGCTACGAGCAGTACTTC.

The chain recombines TRBV7-3 with TRBJ1-1; 10 bases match TRBD1. This CDR3 is built from 14 residues. The V segment lost 5 bases and the J segment 5 bases; nucleotides outside the gene matches: 5. The germline V gene encodes CDR1 SGHTA and CDR2 FQGTGA. The CDR3, as DNA: TGTGCCAGCAGCCGACAGGGGGCGGGGACTGAAGCTTTCTTT. Protein sequence: CASSRQGAGTEAFF. The full variable domain, in which reference TRBV7-3 and TRBJ1-1 provide the parts outside the CDR3, is GAGVSQTPSNKVTEKGKYVELRCDPISGHTALYWYRQSLGQGPEFLIYFQGTGAADDSGLPNDRFFAVRPEGSVSTLKIQRTERGDSAVYLCASSRQGAGTEAFFGQGTRLTVV.

This clone was detected only once. The chain is built from TRBV28 and TRBJ1-5, with 12 bases fitting TRBD1. The germline V gene has CDR1 MDHEN and CDR2 SYDVKM. CDR3 length: 18 amino acids. V lost 5 bases, J lost 2 bases, and 10 bases stayed unmatched. CDR3 sequence: CASSPGTGGVSGNQPQHF. CDR3 coding DNA: TGTGCCAGCAGTCCCGGGACAGGGGGCGTATCGGGCAATCAGCCCCAGCATTTT.

The chain has TRBV9 and TRBJ2-1, with 8 bases lining up with TRBD2. The V segment lost 3 bases and the J segment 7 bases; nucleotides outside the gene matches: 3. Germline V gives CDR1 SGDLS, CDR2 YYNGEE. The CDR3 length is 13 residues. This chain's CDR3 is CASSGGTRNEQFF. The CDR3 nucleotides are TGTGCCAGCAGCGGTGGGACTAGAAATGAGCAGTTCTTC.

This clone occurred once. The J gene is TRBJ2-1, the V gene TRBV7-9; D remains unclear. Per germline, CDR1 SEHNR and CDR2 FQNEAQ (reference sequence). The CDR3 has 16 residues. V lost 2 bases, J lost 4 bases, and 15 bases lay in between. The chain's CDR3 is CASSLIEAALYNEQFF. The CDR3 nucleotides read TGTGCCAGCAGCTTAATCGAGGCTGCGTTATACAATGAGCAGTTCTTC.

This clone showed up just once. V usage is TRBV15 and J usage is TRBJ2-3; 11 bases are shared with TRBD2. J lost 7 bases, V lost 1 base, and 4 bases had no gene match. This CDR3 contains 15 residues. The germline CDR1 and CDR2 sequences are LNHNV and YYDKDF (reference sequence). The DNA for the CDR3 is TGTGCCACCAGCAGAGTGACTAGCGGGACCTATACGCAGTATTTT. Encoded protein: CATSRVTSGTYTQYF.

The table lists this clone with a few counts. J is TRBJ1-2 and V is TRBV5-4; TRBD1 agrees at 7 bases. The CDR3 is made up of 14 amino acids. After removal of 5 bases from V and 2 bases from J, the junction contained 6 bases not matched to a gene. Germline V gene lookup returns CDR1 SGHNT and CDR2 YYREEE (reference sequence). The CDR3 reads CASRPDRENYGYTF. The DNA of the CDR3 is TGTGCCAGCAGGCCAGACAGGGAGAACTATGGCTACACCTTC. Variable domain in full (rest from reference TRBV5-4 and TRBJ1-2): ETGVTQSPTHLIKTRGQQVTLRCSSQSGHNTVSWYQQALGQGPQFIFQYYREEENGRGNFPPRFSGLQFPNYSSELNVNALELDDSALYLCASRPDRENYGYTFGSGTRLTVV.

The V call is TRBV5-1, the J call TRBJ2-5; possible D gene TRBD1, 6 bases. Trimming stripped 0 bases from V and 4 bases from J, with 10 bases between. This CDR3 contains 14 residues. Germline V CDR1 and CDR2: SGHRS, YFSETQ. CDR3 DNA: TGCGCCAGCAGCTTGGCCGCAGGGGTAGAGACCCAGTACTTC. Residues: CASSLAAGVETQYF. The variable domain in full, completed from reference TRBV5-1 and TRBJ2-5, reads KAGVTQTPRYLIKTRGQQVTLSCSPISGHRSVSWYQQTPGQGLQFLFEYFSETQRNKGNFPGRFSGRQFSNSRSEMNVSTLELGDSALYLCASSLAAGVETQYFGPGTRLLVL.

CDR3 sequence reads: CASTRGGADNSPLHF. The DNA for the CDR3 is TGTGCCAGCACCCGCGGGGGGGCCGATAATTCACCCCTCCACTTT. This rearrangement joins TRBV27 to TRBJ1-6; D is perhaps TRBD1 (6 bases). Looked up from germline, CDR1 is MNHEY and CDR2 is SMNVEV (reference sequence). The CDR3 loop spans 15 amino acids. V lost 7 bases to trimming and J lost 5 bases, with 15 bases between them.

The gene calls are TRBV7-9 and TRBJ1-3, with D hard to call. Germline CDR1 and CDR2: SEHNR and FQNEAQ (reference sequence). This CDR3 has 16 residues. V was cut by 7 bases and J by 0 bases, with 16 bases left in between. The CDR3 sequence: CASNPLIQSSGNTIYF. In nucleotides, the CDR3 is TGTGCCAGCAACCCGCTTATACAGAGCTCTGGAAACACCATATATTTT. Using reference TRBV7-9 and TRBJ1-3 for the parts outside the CDR3, the full variable domain is DTGVSQNPRHKITKRGQNVTFRCDPISEHNRLYWYRQTLGQGPEFLTYFQNEAQLEKSRLLSDRFSAERPKGSFSTLEIQRTEQGDSAMYLCASNPLIQSSGNTIYFGEGSWLTVV.

This clone was seen once. The V and J genes are TRBV4-1 and TRBJ1-5; D remains ambiguous. Trimming left V 2 bases short and J 6 bases short, with 23 bases between. CDR1 MGHRA and CDR2 YSYEKL come from the germline V gene. CDR3 size: 18 residues. CDR3 residues: CASSQKFRMSRGGQPQHF. The DNA of the CDR3 is TGCGCCAGCAGCCAAAAGTTTCGTATGTCCCGAGGTGGTCAGCCCCAGCATTTT.

The CDR3 here is CASSVGGLAETQYF. The CDR3, as DNA: TGTGCCAGCAGCGTAGGGGGACTAGCAGAGACCCAGTACTTC. This chain connects TRBV9 to TRBJ2-5, with TRBD2 identical over 9 bases. Germline CDR1 SGDLS, CDR2 YYNGEE. The CDR3 totals 14 residues. The V gene end was trimmed by 0 bases and the J gene end by 4 bases; junction bases not matched to a gene: 1.

The chain recombines TRBV2 with TRBJ2-1; 9 nucleotides line up with TRBD1. The CDR3 consists of 15 residues. Per the germline V gene, CDR1 is SNHLY and CDR2 is FYNNEI. V dropped 6 bases and J dropped 7; count of bases not matched to a gene: 10. The CDR3 sequence is CASSQGQGLPNEQFF. The DNA of the CDR3 is TGTGCCAGCAGCCAGGGACAGGGTTTACCAAATGAGCAGTTCTTC.

The gene calls are TRBV7-2 and TRBJ2-3, with 7 bases matching TRBD2. Germline assignment: CDR1 SGHTA and CDR2 FQGNSA. V was clipped by 5 bases and J by 2 bases; unmatched bases: 7. The CDR3 is 15 amino acids. CDR3 coding DNA: TGTGCCAGCAGCGCGCGGGAGTATGACACAGATACGCAGTATTTT. It codes for CASSAREYDTDTQYF.

The genes are TRBV2 and TRBJ1-2; TRBD1 might be the D (6 bases). Germline V gives CDR1 SNHLY, CDR2 FYNNEI. This CDR3 contains 15 residues. The V end lost 5 bases, the J end lost 0 bases, and 13 bases lay between the germline ends. In DNA, the CDR3 is TGTGCCAGCAGTTCACAGGGCGGGTCTAACTATGGCTACACCTTC. Amino acid sequence: CASSSQGGSNYGYTF.

This clone was detected once. The chain joins TRBV28 to TRBJ1-2, with D possibly TRBD1 on 6 matching bases. The germline V gene encodes CDR1 MDHEN and CDR2 SYDVKM. V was trimmed by 2 bases and J by 2 bases, leaving 15 bases between them. This CDR3 is 16 amino acids long. The CDR3 nucleotides read TGTGCCAGCAGTTTAAATGGGGTACAGGGCAACTATGGCTACACCTTC. This codes for CASSLNGVQGNYGYTF.

The chain uses TRBV5-1 and TRBJ2-5; perhaps TRBD1 as D (5 bases). Germline V gene data show CDR1 as SGHRS and CDR2 as YFSETQ. Trimming left V 3 bases short and J 5 bases short, with 17 bases between. The CDR3 consists of 15 residues. The CDR3: CASSYGQPSGETQYF. The DNA of the CDR3 is TGCGCCAGCAGCTATGGACAACCGAGTGGGGAGACCCAGTACTTC.

This rearrangement joins TRBV9 to TRBJ2-5, with 13 bases aligning to TRBD2. Trimming at V came to 3 bases and at J to 4 bases, leaving 9 bases not matched to a gene. Germline CDR1 and CDR2: SGDLS and YYNGEE. This CDR3 is built from 17 residues. The CDR3 loop reads CASSEKLAGGQVETQYF. CDR3 DNA sequence: TGTGCCAGCAGCGAAAAACTAGCGGGAGGGCAGGTAGAGACCCAGTACTTC. Variable domain in full (rest from reference TRBV9 and TRBJ2-5): DSGVTQTPKHLITATGQRVTLRCSPRSGDLSVYWYQQSLDQGLQFLIQYYNGEERAKGNILERFSAQQFPDLHSELNLSSLELGDSALYFCASSEKLAGGQVETQYFGPGTRLLVL.

V gene TRBV6-2 or TRBV6-3 combines with J gene TRBJ1-5; 9 bases align to TRBD1. V trimming: 4 bases; J trimming: 5 bases; junction bases outside the gene matches: 9. Germline V CDR1 and CDR2: MNHEY, SVGEGT. The CDR3 consists of 16 residues. The DNA for the CDR3 is TGTGCCAGCAGTTCGGGACAGGGCGACGCCTATCAGCCCCAGCATTTT. Protein product: CASSSGQGDAYQPQHF.

The genes are TRBV3-1 (or the pseudogene TRBV3-2) and TRBJ2-7; 14 bases match TRBD2. The V gene's germline CDR1 is LGHDT and CDR2 YNNKEL (reference sequence). The CDR3 spans 19 residues. The ends lost 1 base at V and 6 bases at J; junction bases unmatched: 14. The CDR3 here is CASSQGKGLAGVLLSEQYF. The CDR3 bases are TGTGCCAGCAGCCAAGGGAAGGGACTAGCGGGAGTCCTTCTCTCCGAGCAGTACTTC.

The chain combines TRBV6-6 with TRBJ2-2; possible D gene TRBD1, 5 bases. V was clipped by 5 bases and J by 5 bases, with 27 bases between them. Germline V CDR1 and CDR2: MNHNY, SVGAGI (reference sequence). This CDR3 has 19 amino acids. The CDR3 nucleotides read TGTGCCAGCAGTCCCTTCCCGATGACAGTCGGTAGTGCGACCGGGGAGCTGTTTTTT. Translated: CASSPFPMTVGSATGELFF.

This sequence joins TRBV27 and TRBJ2-1; the D gene is possibly TRBD2 (6 bases). Trimming stripped 7 bases from V and 0 bases from J, with 13 bases between. Germline V lookup: CDR1 MNHEY, CDR2 SMNVEV (reference sequence). The CDR3 sequence is 15 residues long. The chain's CDR3 is CASTTGLSSYNEQFF. CDR3 in DNA: TGTGCCAGCACCACGGGACTGAGCTCCTACAATGAGCAGTTCTTC.

J is TRBJ2-2 and V is TRBV4-1, with D possibly being TRBD1 (6 bases). The V gene's germline CDR1 is MGHRA and CDR2 YSYEKL. The V gene lost 3 bases and the J gene lost 1 base, with 9 bases spanning the gap. The CDR3 runs 15 residues. The CDR3 reads CASSHTQGNTGELFF. The CDR3 DNA sequence: TGCGCCAGCAGCCATACACAGGGGAACACCGGGGAGCTGTTTTTT.

The chain carries TRBV7-9 and TRBJ2-7; D is ambiguous. This CDR3 is 14 amino acids long. Trimming pared 5 bases from V and 2 bases from J, leaving 13 bases between. Germline CDR1 and CDR2: SEHNR and FQNEAQ (reference sequence). CDR3 DNA: TGTGCCAGCAGCCCGTCCGGTGGTCCCTACGAGCAGTACTTC. It encodes CASSPSGGPYEQYF.

The chain employs TRBV6-5 and TRBJ1-5; 7 nucleotides align to TRBD1. CDR1 and CDR2 from the germline V gene are MNHEY and SVGAGI. With 7 bases clipped from V and 6 bases from J, the junction kept 6 bases outside the gene matches. The CDR3 is made up of 13 amino acids. CDR3 DNA sequence: TGTGCCAGCATCGACAGGGACGGTCAGCCCCAGCATTTT. The encoded protein is CASIDRDGQPQHF.

This chain uses TRBV5-1 with TRBJ2-1; 12 bases are shared with TRBD2. Germline V lookup: CDR1 SGHRS, CDR2 YFSETQ. With 0 bases clipped from V and 8 bases from J, the junction kept 3 bases outside the gene matches. The CDR3 is 15 residues long. The CDR3 protein is CASSLATSGSYEQFF. The CDR3 region has the DNA TGCGCCAGCAGCTTGGCGACTAGCGGGAGCTATGAGCAGTTCTTC.